The source of this TCR beta chain is a study of Ad26.COV2.S vaccination and SARS-CoV-2 variants. Libraries were prepared by immunoSEQ multiplex PCR; TCRdb keeps only in-frame clonotypes and omits some of them. Here the sample spans 400,000 to 450,000 clones, about 90% being singletons. The germline V gene has CDR1 SGHDT and CDR2 YYEEEE. The CDR3 is made up of 15 amino acids. The V and J ends lost 7 bases and 2 bases respectively, with 19 bases between them. Noted treatment: some 20 received Ad26.COV2.S at low or high dose, single or two shots; 5 received placebo; per-sample allocation not given. Sampling was performed 63 days after the first vaccine or placebo injection. A Boston donor was an adult aged 18-55 years. In the vaccine, an Ad26 vector expressed the SARS-CoV-2 spike of the Wuhan strain.

The rearrangement joins TRBV5-6 to TRBJ2-7; either TRBD1 or TRBD2 may fit D (5 bases each). This clonotype originated in a person aged 18 to 65 who received the Ad26.COV2.S COVID-19 vaccine or a placebo. Source: peripheral blood, taken in a trial of Ad26.COV2.S vaccine versus placebo. The chain's CDR3 is CASSTPGRRTYEQYF. CDR3 in DNA: TGTGCCAGCTCGACACCGGGACGGCGGACCTACGAGCAGTACTTC.